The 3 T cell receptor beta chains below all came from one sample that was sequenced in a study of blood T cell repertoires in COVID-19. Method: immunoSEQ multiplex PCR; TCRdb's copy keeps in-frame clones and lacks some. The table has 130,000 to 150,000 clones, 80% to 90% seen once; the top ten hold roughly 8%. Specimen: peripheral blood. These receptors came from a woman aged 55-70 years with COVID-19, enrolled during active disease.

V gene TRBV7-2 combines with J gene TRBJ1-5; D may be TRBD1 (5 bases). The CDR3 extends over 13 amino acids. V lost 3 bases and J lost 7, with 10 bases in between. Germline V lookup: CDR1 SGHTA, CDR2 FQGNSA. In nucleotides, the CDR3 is TGTGCCAGCAGCTTCTCGCAGGGCCAGCCCCAGCATTTT. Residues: CASSFSQGQPQHF.

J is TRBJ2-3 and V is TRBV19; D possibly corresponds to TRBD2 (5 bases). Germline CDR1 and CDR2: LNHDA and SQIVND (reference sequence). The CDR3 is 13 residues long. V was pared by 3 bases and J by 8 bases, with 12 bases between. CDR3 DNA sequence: TGTGCCAGTAGTATTGAGGGCGGTGGTACGCAGTATTTT. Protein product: CASSIEGGGTQYF.

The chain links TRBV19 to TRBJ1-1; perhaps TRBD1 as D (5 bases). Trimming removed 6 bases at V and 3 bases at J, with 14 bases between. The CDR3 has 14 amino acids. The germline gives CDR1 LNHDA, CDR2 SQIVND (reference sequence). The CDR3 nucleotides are TGTGCCAGTAGCAAGGGGCAGGGCCACACTGAAGCTTTCTTT. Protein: CASSKGQGHTEAFF. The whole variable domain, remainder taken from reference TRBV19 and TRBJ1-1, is DGGITQSPKYLFRKEGQNVTLSCEQNLNHDAMYWYRQDPGQGLRLIYYSQIVNDFQKGDIAEGYSVSREKKESFPLTVTSAQKNPTAFYLCASSKGQGHTEAFFGQGTRLTVV.